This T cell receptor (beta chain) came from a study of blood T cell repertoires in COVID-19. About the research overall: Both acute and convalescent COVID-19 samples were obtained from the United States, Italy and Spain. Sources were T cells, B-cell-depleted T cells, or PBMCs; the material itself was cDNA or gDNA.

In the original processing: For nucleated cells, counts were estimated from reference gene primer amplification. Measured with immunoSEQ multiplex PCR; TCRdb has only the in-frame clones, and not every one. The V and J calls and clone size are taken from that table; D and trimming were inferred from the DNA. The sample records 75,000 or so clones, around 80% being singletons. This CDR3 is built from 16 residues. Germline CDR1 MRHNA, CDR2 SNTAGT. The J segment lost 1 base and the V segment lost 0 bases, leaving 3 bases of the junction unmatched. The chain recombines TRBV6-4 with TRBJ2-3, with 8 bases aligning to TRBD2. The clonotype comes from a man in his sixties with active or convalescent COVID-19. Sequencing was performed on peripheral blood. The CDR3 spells CASSDSGAGGTDTQYF. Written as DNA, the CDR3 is TGTGCCAGCAGTGACTCGGGAGCGGGGGGCACAGATACGCAGTATTTT.